The 6 T cell receptor beta chains reported below all come from one sample, sequenced in a study of blood T cell repertoires in COVID-19. Generated by immunoSEQ multiplex PCR, the TCRdb table keeps only in-frame clones and is missing some. The sample has about 180,000 clones; 88% are singletons. The sequenced sample was PBMCs or T cells enriched from blood (not recorded which). These receptors were taken from a woman in her late teens or twenties who had recovered from COVID-19.

This clone was counted a single time. The genes are TRBV11-1 and TRBJ2-1; 13 bases fit TRBD2. The CDR3 is 16 residues long. J was trimmed by 2 bases and V by 5 bases; bases with no gene match: 3. Germline CDR1 and CDR2: SGHAT and FQDESV (reference sequence). The CDR3: CASSRGLAGAYNEQFF. The CDR3 DNA sequence: TGTGCCAGCAGCCGCGGACTAGCGGGGGCCTACAATGAGCAGTTCTTC.

V and J are TRBV28 and TRBJ1-6; D call uncertain. The CDR3 spans 14 residues. CDR1 is MDHEN and CDR2 is SYDVKM in the germline V gene. V was trimmed by 2 bases and J by 14 bases, leaving 16 bases between them. CDR3 protein: CASSLERELKSLHF. CDR3 coding DNA: TGTGCCAGCAGTTTAGAAAGAGAACTTAAGTCCCTCCACTTT.

There are a few counts of this clone. V and J are TRBV3-1 (or the pseudogene TRBV3-2) and TRBJ2-7; TRBD2 matches at 10 bases. The CDR3 is 16 amino acids. Trimming took 5 bases from V and 5 from J; bases not matched to a gene: 12. Germline values: CDR1 LGHDT, CDR2 YNNKEL (reference sequence). In nucleotides, the CDR3 is TGTGCCAGCAGCTCCCGGGCCAGCGGGAGGGCCCACGAGCAGTACTTC. It yields the protein CASSSRASGRAHEQYF.

This rearrangement joins TRBV5-1 to TRBJ1-4, with 8 bases fitting TRBD1. From germline, CDR1 is SGHRS and CDR2 YFSETQ. The CDR3 consists of 14 residues. J was trimmed by 7 bases and V by 2 bases; bases with no gene match: 4. The CDR3 bases are TGCGCCAGCAGCTTCGACAGGGGCGGTGAAAAACTGTTTTTT. Translated, it gives CASSFDRGGEKLFF. The whole variable domain, remainder taken from reference TRBV5-1 and TRBJ1-4, is KAGVTQTPRYLIKTRGQQVTLSCSPISGHRSVSWYQQTPGQGLQFLFEYFSETQRNKGNFPGRFSGRQFSNSRSEMNVSTLELGDSALYLCASSFDRGGEKLFFGSGTQLSVL.

The V and J genes are TRBV29-1 and TRBJ1-5; the D is unclear. Per germline, CDR1 SQVTM and CDR2 ANQGSEA. The V end lost 4 bases, the J end lost 9 bases, and 16 bases lay between the germline ends. The length of the CDR3 is 13 residues. CDR3 sequence: CSVGDSGMGPQHF. The CDR3 bases are TGCAGCGTTGGCGACTCCGGAATGGGGCCCCAGCATTTT.

The chain is built from TRBV6-2 or TRBV6-3 and TRBJ1-1; 7 bases map to TRBD1. Germline trimming cut 6 bases from V and 0 bases from J; bases unmatched to any gene: 10. The germline V gene has CDR1 MNHEY and CDR2 SVGEGT. The CDR3 sequence is 16 residues long. In DNA form, the CDR3 reads TGTGCCAGCAGCGAGATACAGGGGCGCATGAACACTGAAGCTTTCTTT. Encoded protein: CASSEIQGRMNTEAFF.